This T cell receptor beta chain comes out of a study of T cell responses to AZD1222 COVID-19 vaccine. Study at large: Combined were second doses at about 4 or about 12 weeks.

This clone was detected once. Libraries were prepared by immunoSEQ multiplex PCR; TCRdb keeps only in-frame clonotypes and omits some of them. The sample has over 150,000 clones; about nine tenths are singletons. Germline CDR1 SGHRS, CDR2 YFSETQ. V dropped 5 bases and J dropped 0 bases, with 9 bases sitting between them. The CDR3 sequence is 14 residues long. The chain is built from TRBV5-1 and TRBJ1-3; no clear D gene. This clonotype was obtained from an adult in good health. The specimen was peripheral blood, collected on day 0 of AZD1222 vaccination. The CDR3 DNA follows: TGCGCCAGCAGGGACGTCAGCTCTGGAAACACCATATATTTT. Translated, it gives CASRDVSSGNTIYF.